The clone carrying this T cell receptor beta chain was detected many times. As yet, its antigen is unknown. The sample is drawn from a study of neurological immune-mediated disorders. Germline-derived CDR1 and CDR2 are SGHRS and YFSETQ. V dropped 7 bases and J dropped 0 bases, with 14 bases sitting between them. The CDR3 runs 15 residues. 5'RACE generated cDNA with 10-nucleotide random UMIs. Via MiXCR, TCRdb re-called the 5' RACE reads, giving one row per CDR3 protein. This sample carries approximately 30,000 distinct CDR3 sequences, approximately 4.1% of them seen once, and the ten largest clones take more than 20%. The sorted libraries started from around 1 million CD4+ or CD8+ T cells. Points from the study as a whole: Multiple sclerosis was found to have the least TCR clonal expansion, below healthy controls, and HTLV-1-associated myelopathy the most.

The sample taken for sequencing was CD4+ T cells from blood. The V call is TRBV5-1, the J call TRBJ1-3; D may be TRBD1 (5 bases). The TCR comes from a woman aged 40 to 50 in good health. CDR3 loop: CASSTGHSSGNTIYF. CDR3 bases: TGCGCCAGCTCAACAGGACACAGCTCTGGAAACACCATATATTTT.